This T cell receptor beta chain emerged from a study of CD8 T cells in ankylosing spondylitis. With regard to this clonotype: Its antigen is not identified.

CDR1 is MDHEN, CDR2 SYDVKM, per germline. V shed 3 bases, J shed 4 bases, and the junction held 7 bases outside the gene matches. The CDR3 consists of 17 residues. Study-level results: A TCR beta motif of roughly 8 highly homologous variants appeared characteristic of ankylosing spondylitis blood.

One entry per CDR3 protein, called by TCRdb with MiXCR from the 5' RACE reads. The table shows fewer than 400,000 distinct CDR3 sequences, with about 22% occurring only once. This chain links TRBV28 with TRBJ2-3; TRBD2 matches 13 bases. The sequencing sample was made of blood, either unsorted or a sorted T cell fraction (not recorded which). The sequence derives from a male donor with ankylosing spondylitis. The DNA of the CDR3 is TGTGCCAGCAGTTTCTGGACTAGCGGGAGTCGGCCAGATACGCAGTATTTT. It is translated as CASSFWTSGSRPDTQYF.